The rows below give T cell receptor beta chains drawn from one sample of a study of OX40 agonist ivuxolimab in advanced cancers. Profiled with immunoSEQ multiplex PCR; TCRdb holds only in-frame clones, not every one. The sample has about 70,000 clones; about 88% are singletons. Material: CD4+ or CD8+ T cells sorted from blood, obtained in a trial of the OX40 agonist ivuxolimab. These receptors originate from an adult with an advanced solid tumor such as melanoma, head and neck, liver or kidney cancer. CDR3s include the opening cysteine and the closing phenylalanine or tryptophan. A D gene is named only where the DNA matches it firmly. Rows give clone size only sometimes, using once, few, many, or a class for an expanded clone.

cdr3_nt cdr3_aa clone_size v_call d_call j_call
TGTGCCAGCAGTTACAGCAGAGAGAACTATGGCTACACCTTC CASSYSRENYGYTF NA TRBV6-5 NA TRBJ1-2
TGCGCCAGCAGCCAAGAAGTAGATACGCAGTATTTT CASSQEVDTQYF NA TRBV4-1 NA TRBJ2-3
TGCGCCAGCAGACCCGATCAAGAGACCCAGTACTTC CASRPDQETQYF NA TRBV5-1 NA TRBJ2-5
TGCGCCAGCAGCCATCCTCCCCGAAAGATTGGAGGCTACACCTTC CASSHPPRKIGGYTF NA TRBV4-1 NA TRBJ1-2
TGTGCCAGCAGCTTAGACGGGACAGCCCTTACTACCCAGTACTTC CASSLDGTALTTQYF NA TRBV11-2 TRBD1 TRBJ2-5
TGTGCCAGCACCTCGACAGTATTGTACACTGAAGCTTTCTTT CASTSTVLYTEAFF once TRBV28 NA TRBJ1-1
TGTGCCAGCAGTGAAGCCGGGGGTGATAATCAGCCCCAGCATTTT CASSEAGGDNQPQHF NA TRBV2 NA TRBJ1-5
TGCGCCAGCAGCCAAGGTTTATTAAAACAGGGGGGTGAAAAACTGTTTTTT CASSQGLLKQGGEKLFF once TRBV4-1 TRBD1 TRBJ1-4
TGCGCCAGCAGCCAAGATTTATCTTACAATGAGCAGTTCTTC CASSQDLSYNEQFF once TRBV4-1 NA TRBJ2-1
TGCAGCGTAGATCTAGCGGGAGGAGGGTACGAGCAGTACTTC CSVDLAGGGYEQYF NA TRBV29-1 TRBD2 TRBJ2-7
TGTGCCAGCAGCAAAGAAGGTGTGGGGGCGCGTACCGGGGAGCTGTTTTTT CASSKEGVGARTGELFF NA TRBV21-1 NA TRBJ2-2
TGTGCCACCGCCGGGACTAGGGATGTTGAGCAGTTCTTC CATAGTRDVEQFF NA TRBV11-3 TRBD2 TRBJ2-1
TGTGCCAGCAGCGTGGCTCCTCTAACCTACGAGCAGTACTTC CASSVAPLTYEQYF NA TRBV9 NA TRBJ2-7
TGTGCCAGCCAGCTAGCGGGAGGCTACGAGCAGTACTTC CASQLAGGYEQYF NA TRBV11-1 TRBD2 TRBJ2-7
TGTGCCAGCAGCGGAAATGGACAGGGACACTATGGCTACACCTTC CASSGNGQGHYGYTF NA TRBV9 TRBD1 TRBJ1-2
TGTGCCAGCAGCCCCGGCTTCGGGAGCTCCTACAATGAGCAGTTCTTC CASSPGFGSSYNEQFF NA TRBV5-6 NA TRBJ2-1
TGTGCCGAGAGTTCCCCTTCCCCAGGGGGAAACTCCTACGAGCAGTACTTC CAESSPSPGGNSYEQYF NA TRBV30 TRBD1 TRBJ2-7
TGTGCCAGCAGTGACTCCCATCATGAGGCCTCAGAGACCCAGTACTTC CASSDSHHEASETQYF NA TRBV6-4 NA TRBJ2-5
TGTGCCAGCAGTCGGACGGACTCTGGAAACACCATATATTTT CASSRTDSGNTIYF many TRBV2 NA TRBJ1-3
TGTGCCAGCAGCTTACTCGTTGGACCAGATACGCAGTATTTT CASSLLVGPDTQYF NA TRBV7-6 NA TRBJ2-3